This T cell receptor (beta chain) comes out of a study of siplizumab effects on memory and regulatory T cells. Note on this clone: The antigen remains undetermined.

Between the trimmed V and J ends, which lost 3 bases and 0 bases, there was a span of 15 bases. CDR3 length: 17 residues. In germline, CDR1 is SGHRS, CDR2 YFSETQ. Assay: immunoSEQ multiplex PCR; the TCRdb copy retains only in-frame clones and omits some. The repertoire includes over 100,000 clones, around 92% of them detected once, and about 0.75% sits in the top ten. Whole-study findings and limits: Naive or memory phenotype was unassignable for roughly 75-97% of proliferating CD4+ or CD8+ clones.

The sequence was obtained from a human donor in good health. Input material: Tregs sorted from blood. V and J are TRBV5-1 and TRBJ2-2; either TRBD1 or TRBD2 may supply D (5 bases each). CDR3 nucleotides: TGCGCCAGCAGCTCACATCCAGGGACGGCGAACACCGGGGAGCTGTTTTTT. Translation gives CASSSHPGTANTGELFF.